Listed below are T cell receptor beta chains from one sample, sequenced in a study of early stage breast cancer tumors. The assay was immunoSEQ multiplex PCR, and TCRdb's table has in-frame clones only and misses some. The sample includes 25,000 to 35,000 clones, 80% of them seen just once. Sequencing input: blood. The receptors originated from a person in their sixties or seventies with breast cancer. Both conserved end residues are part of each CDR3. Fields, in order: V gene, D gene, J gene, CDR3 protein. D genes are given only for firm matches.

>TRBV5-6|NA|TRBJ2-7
CASSLVGQNYEQYF
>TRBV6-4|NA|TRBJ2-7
CASSDSIDSALYEQYF
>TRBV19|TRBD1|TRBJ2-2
CASSIGLGQGTGELFF
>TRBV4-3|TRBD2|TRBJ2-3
CASSQRLAGGPTDTQYF
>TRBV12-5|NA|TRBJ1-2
CASGLYEGANYGYTF
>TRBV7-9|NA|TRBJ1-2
CASSLDGPYGYTF
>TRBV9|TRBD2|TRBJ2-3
CASSRSGKLDTQYF
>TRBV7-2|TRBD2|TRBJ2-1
CASSPGTSGSSYNEQFF
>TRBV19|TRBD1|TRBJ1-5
CASSTTGGGQPQHF
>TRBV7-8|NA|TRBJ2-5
CASSLARLPKETQYF
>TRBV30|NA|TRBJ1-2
CAWTTNYGYTF
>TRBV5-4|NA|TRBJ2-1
CASSLAGLYNEQFF
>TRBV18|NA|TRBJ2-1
CASSPQASYNEQFF
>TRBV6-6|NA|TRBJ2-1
CASSRDSYNEQFF
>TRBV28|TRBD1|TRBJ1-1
CASSPGTGKTEAFF
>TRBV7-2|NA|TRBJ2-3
CASSAGLNSDTQYF
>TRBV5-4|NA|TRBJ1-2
CASSLPLAGLGYGYTF
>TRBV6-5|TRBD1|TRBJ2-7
CASGGDRGRHYEQYF
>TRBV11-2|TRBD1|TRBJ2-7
CASSLLGQEASYEQYF
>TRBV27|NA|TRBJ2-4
CASRHPTGFEYF
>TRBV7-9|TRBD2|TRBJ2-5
CASSLEAGLGEETQYF
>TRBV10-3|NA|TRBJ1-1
CAIKFREEAFF
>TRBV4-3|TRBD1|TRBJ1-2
CASSQEWDSGNYGYTF
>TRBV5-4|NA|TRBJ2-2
CASSSASSPFTGELFF
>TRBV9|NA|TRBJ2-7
CASSVAGEQAYEQYF
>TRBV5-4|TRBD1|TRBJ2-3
CASSLGQGRTDTQYF
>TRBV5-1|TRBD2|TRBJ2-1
CASSSPRSGRTSFFGEQFF
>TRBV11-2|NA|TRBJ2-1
CASSLDLTDEQFF
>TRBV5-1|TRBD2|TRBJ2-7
CASSVQPGTSGGYEQYF
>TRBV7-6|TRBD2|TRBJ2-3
CASSRREGRINTQYF
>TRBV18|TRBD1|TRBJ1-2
CASSPRGPHGYTF
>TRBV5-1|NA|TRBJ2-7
CASSFGDSREQYF
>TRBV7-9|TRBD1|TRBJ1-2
CASSLEPDRAGYTF
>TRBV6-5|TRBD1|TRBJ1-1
CASSYSYHRGDTEAFF
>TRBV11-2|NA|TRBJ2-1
CASSLGWAGNEQFF
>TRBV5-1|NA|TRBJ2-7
CASSVSRGRGEQYF
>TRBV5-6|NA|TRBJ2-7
CASSLEKDRFSYEQYF